The clone carrying this TCR beta chain was observed a handful of times. Its antigen is unknown. The data stem from a study of blood T cells in healthy people across ages. Study-wide findings and caveats: Comparison with aged donors showed that long-lived donors had more naive CD4+ cells and higher diversity.

This CDR3 contains 16 residues. In germline, CDR1 is DFQATT, CDR2 SNEGSKA (reference sequence). The V and J ends lost 1 base and 9 bases, in that order; junction bases with no gene match: 8. Primers used in a second PCR of roughly 6 to 12 cycles were a sample-barcoded 5' primer and a J-beta primer mix. Every single cDNA molecule received a tag from a template-switch adaptor with 12 random nucleotides. A single record per CDR3 protein comes from TCRdb applying MiXCR to the 5' RACE reads. This sample has under 1 million distinct CDR3 sequences, with around 43% found just once. The sequenced material came from blood. The TCR was taken from a man in his sixties in good health. This chain connects TRBV20-1 to TRBJ2-3; 15 bases are shared with TRBD2. In DNA form, the CDR3 reads TGCAGTGCTAGAGGGACTAGCGGGGGGGGCGGTCGGACGCAGTATTTT. Encoded protein: CSARGTSGGGGRTQYF.